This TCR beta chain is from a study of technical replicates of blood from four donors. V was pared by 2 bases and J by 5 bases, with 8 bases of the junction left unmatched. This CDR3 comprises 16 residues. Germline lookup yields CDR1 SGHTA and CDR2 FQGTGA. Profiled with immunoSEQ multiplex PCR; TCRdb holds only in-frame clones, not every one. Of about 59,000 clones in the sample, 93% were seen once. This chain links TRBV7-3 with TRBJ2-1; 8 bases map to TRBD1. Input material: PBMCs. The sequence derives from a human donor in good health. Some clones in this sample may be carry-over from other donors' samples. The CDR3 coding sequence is TGTGCCAGCAGCTTATATCGTTCAGGGGGCCACAATGAGCAGTTCTTC. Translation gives CASSLYRSGGHNEQFF.